This section outlines one TCR beta chain sequence together with its context. Its antigen is still unknown. This specimen comes from a study of naive and memory T cell subsets. Study results and limitations: TCR transcript changes with activation or differentiation may affect this RNA method.

An oligonucleotide containing a UMI was ligated to the 3' end of TCR cDNA. RNA was extracted from 2 to 2.5 ml of whole blood of healthy adults. Four PCR rounds used nested alpha and beta constant region primers plus the SP2 primer. MiXCR, run by TCRdb on the 5' RACE reads, gives a single entry per CDR3 protein. The table includes around 56,000 distinct CDR3 sequences, under 10% detected once. Germline loops: CDR1 MNHEY, CDR2 SVGAGI. Trimming shortened V by 2 bases and J by 9 bases, and 8 bases separated the two germline ends. The length of the CDR3 is 12 residues. J is TRBJ1-5 and V is TRBV6-5; tentatively, D is TRBD1 (5 bases). This receptor was obtained from a female donor in good health. The CDR3 spells CASSYRGGPQHF. CDR3 nucleotide sequence: TGTGCCAGCAGTTACCGGGGGGGGCCCCAGCATTTT.